This passage covers 11 T cell receptor beta chains from one sample sequenced in a study of HIV-infected children after antiretroviral therapy interruption. The TCR library was built from RNA with a 3' RACE protocol and unique molecular identifiers. TCRdb re-called the 3' RACE reads through MiXCR, storing one row per CDR3 protein. The top ten hold around 1.1% of the sample, which has approximately 95,000 distinct CDR3 sequences, around 6.9% seen once. Sample treatment: PENTA 11 planned treatment interruption arm or continuous ART arm. Sequencing used CD45RA+ CD4+ T cells from PBMCs, pooled from several time points, obtained from a donor given antiretroviral therapy, either interrupted or continuous. Subset defined: naive CD4+ CD45RA+ CD45RO- T cells. These receptors originate from a pool of human donors with HIV.

This clonotype showed up many times. The V gene is TRBV5-5, the J gene TRBJ2-3; 8 nucleotides line up with TRBD2. Unmatched junction bases numbered 2, after V lost 0 bases and J lost 2 bases. This CDR3 has 15 amino acids. From germline, CDR1 is SGHKS and CDR2 YYEKEE (reference sequence). Here the CDR3 reads CASSLVAGNTDTQYF. The DNA for the CDR3 is TGTGCCAGCAGCTTGGTAGCGGGGAACACAGATACGCAGTATTTT.

The sample holds a few counts of this clonotype. V and J are TRBV6-1 and TRBJ2-3; D ambiguous. Trimming left V 4 bases short and J 3 bases short, with 17 bases between. The CDR3 consists of 16 residues. Germline values: CDR1 MNHNS, CDR2 SASEGT. Written as DNA, the CDR3 is TGTGCCAGCAGTGCCCCGGGCCTAACAAAGACAGATACGCAGTATTTT. It codes for CASSAPGLTKTDTQYF.

A few counts support this clonotype. CDR3 region: CASSESFGTVSNTGELFF. The CDR3 bases are TGCGCCAGCAGTGAGTCCTTTGGGACAGTGTCGAACACCGGGGAGCTGTTTTTT. This sequence joins TRBV10-1 and TRBJ2-2; 7 bases match TRBD1. There are 18 residues in the CDR3. CDR1 is WNHNN and CDR2 is SYGVQD in the germline V gene (reference sequence). V lost 0 bases, J lost 0 bases, and 7 bases stayed unmatched.

This clonotype came up many times. The chain links TRBV2 to TRBJ2-1; D not certain. Germline V CDR1 and CDR2: SNHLY, FYNNEI. Trimming took off 10 bases at V and 6 bases at J, with 22 bases between the two ends. The CDR3 spans 15 residues. In nucleotides, the CDR3 is TGTGCCACCAGCCCCGACATTGGTCGATTCAATGAGCAGTTCTTC. Protein sequence: CATSPDIGRFNEQFF.

This clonotype was seen only a few times. The rearrangement joins TRBV7-2 to TRBJ2-7; TRBD2 agrees at 9 bases. The CDR3 is made up of 16 amino acids. The trim removed 2 bases at V and 3 bases at J, leaving 8 bases unmatched. The germline gives CDR1 SGHTA, CDR2 FQGNSA. The CDR3 sequence: CASSLPSGARDYEQYF. The CDR3 DNA is TGTGCCAGCAGCTTACCTAGCGGGGCGAGAGACTACGAGCAGTACTTC. The whole variable domain, filled in from reference TRBV7-2 and TRBJ2-7, reads GAGVSQSPSNKVTEKGKDVELRCDPISGHTALYWYRQSLGQGLEFLIYFQGNSAPDKSGLPSDRFSAERTGGSVSTLTIQRTQQEDSAVYLCASSLPSGARDYEQYFGPGTRLTVT.

Remarks on this clonotype: This may be a read error, as it is one base from a much larger clone. This chain joins TRBV20-1 and TRBJ1-2; D is unclear. The CDR3 is made up of 10 amino acids. Germline V gene lookup returns CDR1 DFQATT and CDR2 SNEGSKA (reference sequence). Here the CDR3 reads CGARSDGYTF. DNA of the CDR3: TGCGGTGCTCGGTCGGATGGCTACACCTTC.

This clonotype was counted between two and nine times. The J gene is TRBJ2-1, the V gene TRBV3-1; 7 nucleotides line up with TRBD2. Germline V gene data show CDR1 as LGHDT and CDR2 as YNNKEL (reference sequence). This CDR3 region has 14 residues. V lost 4 bases, J lost 8 bases, and 8 bases stayed unmatched. CDR3 sequence: CASSPQTSPDEQFF. DNA for the CDR3: TGTGCCAGCAGCCCTCAGACTAGCCCGGATGAGCAGTTCTTC.

In its sample, this clonotype was seen many times. The J gene is TRBJ1-1, the V gene TRBV4-2, with D hard to call. There are 15 residues in the CDR3. The V gene lost 0 bases and the J gene lost 0 bases, with 8 bases spanning the gap. Germline assignment: CDR1 LGHNA and CDR2 YNFKEQ. In DNA form, the CDR3 reads TGTGCCAGCAGCCAAGATCTCGGGATGAACACTGAAGCTTTCTTT. Translation: CASSQDLGMNTEAFF.

This clonotype was seen repeatedly, ten times or more. The V gene is TRBV19, the J gene TRBJ1-1; D gene uncertain. The germline V gene encodes CDR1 LNHDA and CDR2 SQIVND (reference sequence). V dropped 2 bases and J dropped 2 bases, with 6 bases sitting between them. The CDR3 loop spans 13 amino acids. The CDR3 DNA reads TGTGCCAGTAGTATAAAGGGTAACACTGAAGCTTTCTTT. Its protein product is CASSIKGNTEAFF.

This clonotype was recorded many times. The chain couples TRBV6-1 to TRBJ2-7, with D perhaps matching TRBD2 (5 bases). CDR3 length equals 13 residues. V was trimmed by 11 bases and J by 1 base, leaving 15 bases between them. Germline values: CDR1 MNHNS, CDR2 SASEGT. The CDR3 region is CAYRDLVSYEQYF. CDR3 bases: TGTGCCTATCGGGATCTCGTGTCCTACGAGCAGTACTTC.

The rearrangement joins TRBV20-1 to TRBJ2-2, with no clear D. The CDR3 has 12 amino acids. The germline CDR1 and CDR2 sequences are DFQATT and SNEGSKA (reference sequence). V dropped 6 bases and J dropped 6 bases, with 11 bases sitting between them. The CDR3 loop is CSASKGSGELFF. CDR3 sequence (DNA): TGCAGTGCCTCGAAAGGTTCCGGGGAGCTGTTTTTT.